Sequencing of this TCR beta chain was carried out in a study of blood T cell repertoires in COVID-19. Study information: T cells, B-cell-depleted T cells, or PBMCs provided the cDNA or gDNA that served as material.

The method was immunoSEQ multiplex PCR; TCRdb's version includes in-frame clones alone and lacks a portion of them. The table lists about 240,000 clones, 86% of them singletons. This CDR3 comprises 15 residues. V gave up 6 bases and J gave up 2 bases; unmatched junction bases: 3. Germline V gene sequence: CDR1 MNHEY, CDR2 SVGEGT. Material: PBMCs or T cells enriched from blood (not recorded which). The chain joins TRBV6-2 or TRBV6-3 to TRBJ2-2; 10 bases fit TRBD1. The receptor comes from a middle-aged woman with acute COVID-19. The CDR3 DNA reads as TGTGCCAGCAGCGACAGGGGGCCTAACACCGGGGAGCTGTTTTTT. It codes for CASSDRGPNTGELFF.